This T cell receptor beta chain was retrieved from a study of T cell responses to AZD1222 COVID-19 vaccine. At the level of the study: Combined were second doses at about 4 or about 12 weeks.

Findings and caveats of the study: Spike-specific TCR breadth and depth rose after two AZD1222 doses. The donor cohort was predominantly white British with a female majority, and clonal diversity may have been underestimated.

Clones were read by immunoSEQ multiplex PCR, and TCRdb kept only the in-frame ones, dropping some. The table records some 150,000 clones, approximately 89% of them present only once. The V and J ends lost 2 bases and 6 bases respectively, with 11 bases between them. The V gene's germline CDR1 is MDHEN and CDR2 SYDVKM. This CDR3 spans 13 amino acids. Of note for this clone: Its antigen is currently unknown.

The chain links TRBV28 to TRBJ2-7, with D perhaps assigned TRBD1 or TRBD2 (5 bases each). The sequences come from peripheral blood, collected on day 0 of AZD1222 vaccination. This TCR derives from an adult in good health. CDR3 amino acids: CASSLGTPGEQYF. The CDR3 DNA sequence: TGTGCCAGCAGTTTAGGGACCCCTGGCGAGCAGTACTTC. The full variable domain, rest sourced from reference TRBV28 and TRBJ2-7, is DVKVTQSSRYLVKRTGEKVFLECVQDMDHENMFWYRQDPGLGLRLIYFSYDVKMKEKGDIPEGYSVSREKKERFSLILESASTNQTSMYLCASSLGTPGEQYFGPGTRLTVT.